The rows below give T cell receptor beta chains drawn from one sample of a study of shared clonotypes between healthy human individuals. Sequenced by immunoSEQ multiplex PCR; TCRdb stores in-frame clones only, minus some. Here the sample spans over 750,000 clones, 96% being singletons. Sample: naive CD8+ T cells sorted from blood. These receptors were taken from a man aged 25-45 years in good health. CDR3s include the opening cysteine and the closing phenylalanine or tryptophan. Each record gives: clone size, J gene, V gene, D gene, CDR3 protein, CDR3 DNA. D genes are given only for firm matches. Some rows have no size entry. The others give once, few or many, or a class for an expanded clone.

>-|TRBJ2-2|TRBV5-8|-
CASSLWPVDTGELFF
TGTGCCAGCAGCTTATGGCCAGTGGACACCGGGGAGCTGTTTTTT
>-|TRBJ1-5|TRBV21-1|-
CASSKGGPYLCVGVIDSNQPQHF
-
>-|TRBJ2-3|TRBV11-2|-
CASSPAPVTPTDTQYF
TGTGCCAGCAGCCCCGCGCCCGTTACCCCCACAGATACGCAGTATTTT
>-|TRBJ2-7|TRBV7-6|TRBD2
CASSQSPGGGYEQYF
TGTGCCAGCAGCCAGTCCCCGGGGGGTGGGTACGAGCAGTACTTC
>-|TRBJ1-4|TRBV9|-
CASSVGDPNEKLFF
TGTGCCAGCAGCGTAGGGGATCCTAATGAAAAACTGTTTTTT
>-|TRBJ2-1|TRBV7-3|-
CASSPVSGNEQFF
TGTGCCAGCAGCCCCGTCTCGGGGAATGAGCAGTTCTTC
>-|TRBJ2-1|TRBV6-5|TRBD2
CASSIAGPFNEQFF
TGTGCCAGCAGTATAGCGGGACCCTTCAATGAGCAGTTCTTC
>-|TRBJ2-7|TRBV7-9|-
CASSLGVEWDYEQYF
TGTGCCAGCAGCTTAGGCGTTGAGTGGGACTACGAGCAGTACTTC
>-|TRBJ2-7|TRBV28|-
CASSYDPGSSYEQYF
TGTGCCAGCAGTTATGACCCCGGAAGCTCCTACGAGCAGTACTTC
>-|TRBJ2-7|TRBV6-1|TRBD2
CASRTRDYTYEQYF
TGTGCCAGCAGGACCCGGGACTATACCTACGAGCAGTACTTC
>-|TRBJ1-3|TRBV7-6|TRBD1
CASSPGTVGNTIYF
TGTGCCAGCAGCCCAGGGACAGTCGGAAACACCATATATTTT
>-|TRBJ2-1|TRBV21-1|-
CASSKNPELAYKRSYNEQFF
TGTGCCAGCAGCAAGAATCCGGAGCTAGCCTACAAGAGGTCCTACAATGAGCAGTTCTTC
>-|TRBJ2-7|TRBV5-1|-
CASSSDLWEQYF
TGCGCCAGCAGCTCCGACCTCTGGGAGCAGTACTTC
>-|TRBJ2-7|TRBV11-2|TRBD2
CASSLESTSGSIYEQYF
TGTGCCAGCAGCTTAGAGTCGACTAGCGGGAGTATCTACGAGCAGTACTTC
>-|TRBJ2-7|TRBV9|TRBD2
CASSHGGEAYEQYF
TGTGCCAGCAGCCATGGGGGGGAGGCGTACGAGCAGTACTTC
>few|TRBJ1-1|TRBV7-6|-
CASSLGQNTEAFF
TGTGCCAGCAGCTTAGGGCAGAACACTGAAGCTTTCTTT
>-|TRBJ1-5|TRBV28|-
CASRQGLYSNQPQHF
TGTGCCAGCAGACAAGGGCTCTATAGCAATCAGCCCCAGCATTTT
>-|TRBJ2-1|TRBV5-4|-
CASSPGGSEQFF
TGTGCCAGCAGCCCCGGAGGGAGTGAGCAGTTCTTC
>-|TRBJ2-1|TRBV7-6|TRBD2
CASSLRGGGLAGVSSYNEQFF
TGTGCCAGCAGCCTCCGCGGGGGGGGACTAGCGGGCGTCTCCTCCTACAATGAGCAGTTCTTC
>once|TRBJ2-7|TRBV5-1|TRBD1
CASSDGTVSSYEQYF
TGCGCCAGCAGCGACGGGACAGTGAGCTCCTACGAGCAGTACTTC
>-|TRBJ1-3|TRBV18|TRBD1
CASSPDRVPSGNTIYF
TGTGCCAGCTCACCGGACAGGGTCCCCTCTGGAAACACCATATATTTT
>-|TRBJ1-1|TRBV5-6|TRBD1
CASSLTQGLNTEAFF
TGTGCCAGCAGCTTGACACAGGGGTTGAACACTGAAGCTTTCTTT
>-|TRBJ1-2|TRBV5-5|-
CASSLDRTPSYGYTF
TGTGCCAGCAGCTTGGACAGAACTCCTAGCTATGGCTACACCTTC
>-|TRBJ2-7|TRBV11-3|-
CASSLGDSSSYEQYF
TGTGCCAGCAGCCTAGGGGACTCCAGCTCCTACGAGCAGTACTTC
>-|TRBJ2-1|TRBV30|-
CAWSKFSSYNEQFF
TGTGCCTGGAGTAAGTTTAGCTCCTACAATGAGCAGTTCTTC
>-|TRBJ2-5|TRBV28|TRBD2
CASSSISLLAGGETQYF
TGTGCCAGCAGTTCTATATCCCTACTAGCGGGTGGTGAGACCCAGTACTTC
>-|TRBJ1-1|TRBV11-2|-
CASSLDPNRNTEAFF
TGTGCCAGCAGCTTAGACCCAAACCGTAACACTGAAGCTTTCTTT
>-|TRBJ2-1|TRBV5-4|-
CASSPLRDASNEQFF
TGTGCCAGCAGCCCGCTTCGGGATGCGTCTAATGAGCAGTTCTTC
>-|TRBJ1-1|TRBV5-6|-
CASSLLGDTEAFF
TGTGCCAGCAGCTTGCTAGGGGACACTGAAGCTTTCTTT
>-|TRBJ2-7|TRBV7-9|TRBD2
CASSPKGTSGSRIYEQYF
TGTGCCAGCAGCCCAAAAGGGACTAGCGGGAGTAGGATCTACGAGCAGTACTTC
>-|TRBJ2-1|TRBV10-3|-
CAISGDGSYNEQFF
TGTGCCATCTCGGGTGATGGTTCCTACAATGAGCAGTTCTTC
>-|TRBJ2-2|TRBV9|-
CASTDRGNTGELFF
TGTGCCAGCACCGACCGGGGGAACACCGGGGAGCTGTTTTTT
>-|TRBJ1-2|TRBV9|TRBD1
CASSGTGGYYGYTF
TGTGCCAGCAGCGGAACAGGGGGCTACTATGGCTACACCTTC
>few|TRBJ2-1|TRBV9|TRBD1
CASSVETGGDEQFF
TGTGCCAGCAGCGTTGAGACAGGGGGGGATGAGCAGTTCTTC
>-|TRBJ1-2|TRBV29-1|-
CSVDYTTSGGYTF
TGCAGCGTTGACTACACCACTTCGGGTGGCTACACCTTC
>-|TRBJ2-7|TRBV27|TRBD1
CASSFGTGGPYEQYF
TGTGCCAGCAGTTTCGGGACAGGGGGCCCCTACGAGCAGTACTTC
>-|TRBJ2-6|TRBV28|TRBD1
CASSTRDRVKAGANVLTF
TGTGCCAGCAGTACCAGGGACAGGGTTAAGGCTGGGGCCAACGTCCTGACTTTC
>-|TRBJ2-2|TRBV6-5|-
CASSYFSGGELFF
TGTGCCAGCAGTTATTTTTCTGGCGGGGAGCTGTTTTTT
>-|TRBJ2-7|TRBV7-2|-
CASSLHLLEEQYF
TGTGCCAGCAGCTTACATCTTTTGGAGGAGCAGTACTTC
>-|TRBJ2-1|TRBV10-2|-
CASSDLSGRANEQFF
TGCGCCAGCAGTGATTTGAGCGGGCGGGCCAATGAGCAGTTCTTC
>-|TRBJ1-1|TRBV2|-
CASSDKGMNTEAFF
TGTGCCAGCAGTGATAAGGGGATGAACACTGAAGCTTTCTTT
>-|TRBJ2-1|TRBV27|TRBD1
CASTAGTGRYEQFF
TGTGCCAGCACCGCCGGGACAGGGAGGTATGAGCAGTTCTTC
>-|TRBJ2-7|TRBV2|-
CASSAYEQYF
TGTGCCAGCAGCGCCTACGAGCAGTACTTC
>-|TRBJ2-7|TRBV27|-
CASSPSRKNEQYF
TGTGCCAGCAGTCCCTCAAGAAAAAACGAGCAGTACTTC
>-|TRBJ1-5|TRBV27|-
CASSQGGQPQHF
TGTGCCAGCTCCCAGGGAGGTCAGCCCCAGCATTTT
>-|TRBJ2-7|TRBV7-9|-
CASSEDSHYEQYF
TGTGCCAGCAGCGAGGACAGCCACTACGAGCAGTACTTC
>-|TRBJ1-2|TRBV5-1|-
CASSSLGGRGPSTHYGYTF
TGCGCCAGCAGCTCCTTGGGGGGGCGCGGACCATCGACCCACTATGGCTACACCTTC
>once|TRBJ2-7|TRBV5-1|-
CASSLAGAGNPPYEQYF
TGCGCCAGCAGCTTGGCCGGCGCAGGGAACCCCCCCTACGAGCAGTACTTC
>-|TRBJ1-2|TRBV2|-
CASSETVNYGYTF
TGTGCCAGCAGTGAAACAGTTAACTATGGCTACACCTTC
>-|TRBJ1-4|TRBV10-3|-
CAISESLSRGANEKLFF
TGTGCCATCAGTGAGTCGCTGTCGCGAGGAGCTAATGAAAAACTGTTTTTT
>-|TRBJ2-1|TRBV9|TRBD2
CASSESGRVYNEQFF
TGTGCCAGCAGCGAAAGCGGGAGGGTGTACAATGAGCAGTTCTTC
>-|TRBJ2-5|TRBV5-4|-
CASSWGQETQYF
TGTGCCAGCAGCTGGGGGCAAGAGACCCAGTACTTC
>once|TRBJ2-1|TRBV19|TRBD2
CASSPGGTSGTSSYNEQFF
TGTGCCAGTAGTCCAGGGGGGACTAGCGGGACGAGCTCCTACAATGAGCAGTTCTTC
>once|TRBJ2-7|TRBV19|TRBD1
CASSVRDRDDEQYF
TGTGCCAGTAGTGTCCGGGACAGGGACGACGAGCAGTACTTC
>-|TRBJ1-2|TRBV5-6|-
CASSLEGGGYGYTF
TGTGCCAGCAGCTTGGAAGGGGGAGGATATGGCTACACCTTC
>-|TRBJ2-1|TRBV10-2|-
CASSDSWVRGNEQFF
TGCGCCAGCAGTGACTCCTGGGTAAGGGGCAATGAGCAGTTCTTC
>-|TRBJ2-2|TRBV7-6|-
CASSPRYSLAGTNTGELFF
TGTGCCAGCAGCCCCCGCTACTCTCTTGCGGGGACTAACACCGGGGAGCTGTTTTTT
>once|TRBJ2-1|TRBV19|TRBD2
CASSITSAGVDEQFF
TGTGCCAGTAGTATCACTAGTGCGGGAGTTGATGAGCAGTTCTTC
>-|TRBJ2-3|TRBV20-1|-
CSAYSPDTQYF
TGCAGTGCCTATTCTCCAGATACGCAGTATTTT